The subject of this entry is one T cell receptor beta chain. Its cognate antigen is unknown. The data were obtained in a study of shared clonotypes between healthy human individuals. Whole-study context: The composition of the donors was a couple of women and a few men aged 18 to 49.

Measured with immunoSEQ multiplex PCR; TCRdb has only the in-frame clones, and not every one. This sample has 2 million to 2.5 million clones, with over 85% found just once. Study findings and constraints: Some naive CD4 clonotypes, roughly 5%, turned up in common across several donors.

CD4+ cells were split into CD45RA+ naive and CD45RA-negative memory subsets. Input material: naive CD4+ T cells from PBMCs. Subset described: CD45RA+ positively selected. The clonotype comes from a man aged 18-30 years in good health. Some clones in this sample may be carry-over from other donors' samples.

The CDR3 reads CASSFNRPLETQYF. The CDR3 region has the DNA TGTGCCAGCAGTTTTAACAGGCCCTTAGAGACCCAGTACTTC. This rearrangement joins TRBV28 to TRBJ2-5, with D perhaps matching TRBD1 (5 bases). Germline CDR1 reads MDHEN; CDR2 reads SYDVKM. Trimming removed 3 bases from V and 4 bases from J, with 12 bases in between. This CDR3 region has 14 residues.